One sample yielded the 20 T cell receptor beta chains listed below, sequenced in a study of T-cell reconstitution after alpha-beta-depleted transplantation in children. For TCRbeta, the library was prepared with unique molecular identifiers. TCRdb itself ran the PCR reads through MiXCR, one entry per CDR3 protein. The table records about 460,000 distinct CDR3 sequences, about 10% of them present only once. Sequencing used PBMCs, obtained before TCRalphabeta/CD19-depleted stem cell transplant. Source of these receptors: a child aged 2-15 years with inherited bone marrow failure, due to receive a stem cell transplant.

The chain joins TRBV10-3 to TRBJ1-2; tentatively, D is TRBD1 (6 bases). In germline, CDR1 is ENHRY, CDR2 SYGVKD. V was shortened by 3 bases and J by 2 bases, with 10 bases between the two germline ends. The CDR3 is 14 amino acids. The CDR3 reads CAISDLGTNYGYTF. The CDR3 DNA is TGTGCCATCAGTGACCTAGGGACAAACTATGGCTACACCTTC.

The chain employs TRBV13 and TRBJ2-7; 9 nucleotides line up with TRBD2. The CDR3 has 13 residues. The V gene's germline CDR1 is PRHDT and CDR2 FYEKMQ (reference sequence). V was clipped by 5 bases and J by 5 bases; unmatched bases: 4. The CDR3 region is CASSRGLADEQYF. DNA for the CDR3: TGTGCCAGCAGCCGGGGACTAGCTGACGAGCAGTACTTC.

This clonotype was counted ten times or more. The chain couples TRBV14 to TRBJ2-1; 7 bases fit TRBD1. This CDR3 has 15 amino acids. The junction had 7 bases not matched to a gene; V was cut back by 4 bases and J by 4 bases. Looked up from germline, CDR1 is SGHDN and CDR2 is FVKESK. For the CDR3, the DNA is TGTGCCAGCAGCCCCTTGGGGACAGAATACAATGAGCAGTTCTTC. It codes for CASSPLGTEYNEQFF.

This chain joins TRBV20-1 and TRBJ2-4; 16 nucleotides align to TRBD2. The trim removed 0 bases at V and 1 base at J, leaving 9 bases unmatched. Germline V lookup: CDR1 DFQATT, CDR2 SNEGSKA (reference sequence). The CDR3 is 20 amino acids. This CDR3 is CSARERGTSGRARAKNIQYF. The CDR3 DNA reads as TGCAGTGCTAGAGAGAGGGGGACTAGCGGGAGGGCGAGGGCCAAAAACATTCAGTACTTC.

Ten or more counts support this clonotype. The V gene is TRBV28, the J gene TRBJ2-2; 11 bases are a match to TRBD2. The CDR3 is 17 amino acids. V lost 5 bases to trimming and J lost 2 bases; unmatched junction nucleotides: 7. Germline-derived CDR1 and CDR2 are MDHEN and SYDVKM. The CDR3 sequence is CASSEFGLAGNTGELFF. Here the CDR3 DNA reads TGTGCCAGCAGTGAATTCGGACTAGCGGGTAACACCGGGGAGCTGTTTTTT.

CDR3 DNA sequence: TGCAGTGCTAGAGGGGCCGGGACAGGGGGCGAAGCTTTCTTT. Its protein is CSARGAGTGGEAFF. The chain couples TRBV20-1 to TRBJ1-1; 12 nucleotides align to TRBD1. The germline V gene has CDR1 DFQATT and CDR2 SNEGSKA (reference sequence). With V trimmed by 1 base and J by 8 bases, 5 bases remained unmatched. This CDR3 has 14 residues.

This clonotype was seen many times. This rearrangement joins TRBV20-1 to TRBJ2-1; 12 bases agree with TRBD2. Germline values: CDR1 DFQATT, CDR2 SNEGSKA (reference sequence). This CDR3 contains 16 residues. V trimming: 2 bases; J trimming: 2 bases; junction bases outside the gene matches: 4. This chain's CDR3 is CSARRTSGTTYNEQFF. The CDR3 DNA sequence: TGCAGTGCTAGAAGGACTAGCGGGACTACCTACAATGAGCAGTTCTTC.

The V and J genes are TRBV18 and TRBJ2-5, with D maybe TRBD1 (6 bases). V was clipped by 3 bases and J by 2 bases, with 13 bases between them. Germline-derived CDR1 and CDR2 are KGHSH and LQKENI. The CDR3 extends over 15 amino acids. CDR3 protein: CASSPTGPPQETQYF. CDR3 DNA sequence: TGTGCCAGCTCACCGACAGGACCACCTCAAGAGACCCAGTACTTC.

This clonotype was recorded many times. The gene calls are TRBV7-6 and TRBJ2-7; 10 bases align to TRBD1. V lost 5 bases and J lost 5; bases outside the gene matches: 12. Germline V lookup: CDR1 SGHVS, CDR2 FNYEAQ. The CDR3 extends over 16 amino acids. The CDR3 is CASSPSARQGAHEQYF. The CDR3 nucleotides read TGTGCCAGCAGCCCTAGCGCAAGACAGGGGGCCCACGAGCAGTACTTC.

The table lists this clonotype with many counts. The chain is built from TRBV7-9 and TRBJ1-2; TRBD1 matches at 8 bases. The CDR3 has 12 amino acids. Trimming removed 4 bases from V and 8 bases from J; junction bases left unmatched: 3. CDR1 SEHNR and CDR2 FQNEAQ come from the germline V gene (reference sequence). The CDR3 nucleotides read TGTGCCAGCAGCTCAGGGGGCGTCGGCTACACCTTC. Protein: CASSSGGVGYTF.

This clonotype was seen ten or more times. The chain has TRBV10-3 and TRBJ2-5; perhaps TRBD2 as D (5 bases). CDR3 length equals 17 residues. The germline CDR1 and CDR2 sequences are ENHRY and SYGVKD. The V end was cut by 5 bases, the J end by 2 bases, with 21 bases between. Here the CDR3 reads CAISPGRSSNSQETQYF. The CDR3 coding sequence is TGTGCCATCAGTCCTGGGCGGTCTAGCAACTCTCAAGAGACCCAGTACTTC.

This clonotype was picked up a small number of times. V and J are TRBV10-3 and TRBJ2-7; 8 nucleotides line up with TRBD2. From germline, CDR1 is ENHRY and CDR2 SYGVKD. V lost 4 bases to trimming and J lost 3 bases; unmatched junction nucleotides: 14. This CDR3 is built from 17 residues. The CDR3 coding sequence is TGTGCCATCAGTGGGGGAGGGGATAGCGGGACCGACTACGAGCAGTACTTC. Protein: CAISGGGDSGTDYEQYF.

This clonotype was observed at least ten times. The DNA of the CDR3 is TGCAGTGCAACCGGGACTGAAGGGACGCAGTATTTT. Protein sequence: CSATGTEGTQYF. This chain links TRBV20-1 with TRBJ2-3, with D perhaps matching TRBD2 (6 bases). This CDR3 is 12 amino acids long. CDR1 and CDR2 from the germline V gene are DFQATT and SNEGSKA (reference sequence). Trimming removed 6 bases at V and 9 bases at J, with 16 bases between.

This clonotype was observed at least ten times. The gene calls are TRBV7-9 and TRBJ2-7; TRBD2 matches 7 bases. The CDR3 sequence is 15 residues long. Per the germline V gene, CDR1 is SEHNR and CDR2 is FQNEAQ (reference sequence). The V segment lost 3 bases and the J segment 4 bases; nucleotides outside the gene matches: 9. The DNA for the CDR3 is TGTGCCAGCAGCTTGGGCCAGGGAGGGACTTACGAGCAGTACTTC. This sequence encodes CASSLGQGGTYEQYF.

This clonotype was seen only a few times. The rearrangement uses TRBV27 and TRBJ1-2; D gene unclear. The CDR3 is 13 residues long. Trimming removed 3 bases at V and 3 bases at J, with 8 bases between. Germline V lookup: CDR1 MNHEY, CDR2 SMNVEV (reference sequence). DNA for the CDR3: TGTGCCAGCAGTTTCGGCCTACACTATGGCTACACCTTC. Protein sequence: CASSFGLHYGYTF.

This clonotype showed up many times. The chain links TRBV20-1 to TRBJ2-1; D not certain. V lost 1 base and J 0 bases, leaving 13 bases between the germline ends. CDR1 and CDR2 (germline): DFQATT, SNEGSKA (reference sequence). This CDR3 spans 16 amino acids. CDR3 region: CSARALVFSSYNEQFF. The CDR3 DNA follows: TGCAGTGCTAGAGCTTTGGTGTTTAGCTCCTACAATGAGCAGTTCTTC.

In this sample, this clonotype turned up many times. The chain recombines TRBV29-1 with TRBJ1-2; D perhaps matches TRBD1 (5 bases). The CDR3 extends over 12 amino acids. Germline CDR1 is SQVTM and CDR2 is ANQGSEA. V lost 6 bases to trimming and J lost 6 bases, with 14 bases between them. The DNA of the CDR3 is TGCAGCGTATCAAGGGGTGGTAATGGCTACACCTTC. Its protein product is CSVSRGGNGYTF.

At least ten counts were recorded for this clonotype. V and J are TRBV11-2 and TRBJ2-7; D is unresolved. The CDR3 consists of 17 residues. Germline V CDR1 and CDR2: SGHAT, FQNNGV. Trimming pared 0 bases from V and 0 bases from J, leaving 15 bases between. The CDR3 nucleotides are TGTGCCAGCAGCTTAGACACAACAACTTTCTTCTCCTACGAGCAGTACTTC. Its protein product is CASSLDTTTFFSYEQYF.

This clonotype showed up many times. The rearrangement links TRBV7-2 to TRBJ2-3; possibly TRBD2 for D (6 bases). Trimming shortened V by 5 bases and J by 0 bases, and 15 bases separated the two germline ends. The germline CDR1 and CDR2 sequences are SGHTA and FQGNSA. This CDR3 is 16 amino acids long. In DNA, the CDR3 is TGTGCCAGCAGCCCAAGTCTAGCGATTAGCACAGATACGCAGTATTTT. Its translation: CASSPSLAISTDTQYF.

This clonotype was recorded many times. The gene calls are TRBV2 and TRBJ2-7, with 7 positions matching TRBD2. The V gene's germline CDR1 is SNHLY and CDR2 FYNNEI. J gave up 4 bases and V 2 bases, and 2 bases lay outside the gene matches. This CDR3 has 13 amino acids. Here the CDR3 DNA reads TGTGCCAGCAGTGAACTAGCGGAATACGAGCAGTACTTC. Its protein product is CASSELAEYEQYF.